One sample yielded the 16 T cell receptor beta chains listed below, sequenced in a study of blood T cell repertoires in COVID-19. Data came from immunoSEQ multiplex PCR; TCRdb stores just in-frame clones and leaves some out. The sample shows 300,000 to 350,000 clones, 80% to 90% of them seen only once. The source material was peripheral blood. These receptors all stem from a woman aged 45-60 years with COVID-19, enrolled during active disease.

The chain joins TRBV7-9 to TRBJ1-4; TRBD1 is a possible D gene (6 bases). The germline V gene encodes CDR1 SEHNR and CDR2 FQNEAQ (reference sequence). The CDR3 contains 14 residues. V shed 3 bases and J shed 5 bases, with 10 bases lying between them. The CDR3 DNA sequence: TGTGCCAGCAGCTTGGGACAAGCGAATGAAAAACTGTTTTTT. It translates to CASSLGQANEKLFF.

The gene calls are TRBV18 and TRBJ2-5, with D hard to call. This CDR3 is built from 16 residues. CDR1 is KGHSH, CDR2 LQKENI, per germline. The V and J ends lost 1 base and 4 bases respectively, with 16 bases between them. The chain's CDR3 is CASSPQAPDPGETQYF. Here the CDR3 DNA reads TGTGCCAGCTCACCACAGGCCCCGGATCCGGGAGAGACCCAGTACTTC.

This chain uses TRBV5-8 with TRBJ2-3; D is perhaps TRBD2 (6 bases). V lost 4 bases and J lost 2, with 17 bases in between. Germline V gene data show CDR1 as SGHTS and CDR2 as YDEGEE. The CDR3 has 16 residues. The CDR3 here is CASSLKRARPTDTQYF. CDR3 nucleotides: TGTGCCAGCAGCCTCAAGCGGGCTCGGCCCACAGATACGCAGTATTTT.

The gene calls are TRBV7-9 and TRBJ2-7; TRBD2 agrees at 10 bases. The V and J ends lost 3 bases and 1 base, in that order; junction bases with no gene match: 3. The germline V gene encodes CDR1 SEHNR and CDR2 FQNEAQ (reference sequence). CDR3 size: 15 residues. CDR3 DNA: TGTGCCAGCAGCTTCCGACTAGCGGGTTCCTACGAGCAGTACTTC. Protein product: CASSFRLAGSYEQYF.

The gene calls are TRBV6-5 and TRBJ1-3; TRBD1 agrees at 11 bases. CDR1 is MNHEY, CDR2 SVGAGI, per germline. V lost 6 bases, J lost 7 bases, and 5 bases stayed unmatched. The CDR3 sequence is 14 residues long. The CDR3 region is CASSGQGARNTIYF. The DNA of the CDR3 is TGTGCCAGCAGCGGACAGGGGGCGCGGAACACCATATATTTT.

A single count supports this clone. This chain connects TRBV4-1 to TRBJ1-4, with a weak D call TRBD1 (5 bases). Germline CDR1 MGHRA, CDR2 YSYEKL. The V and J ends lost 5 bases and 3 bases respectively, with 19 bases between them. This CDR3 is built from 17 residues. The CDR3 sequence is CASSENAWGEANEKLFF. The CDR3 DNA reads as TGCGCCAGCAGCGAAAACGCATGGGGGGAGGCTAATGAAAAACTGTTTTTT.

This chain links TRBV19 with TRBJ2-6; TRBD1 matches at 10 bases. CDR1 LNHDA and CDR2 SQIVND come from the germline V gene (reference sequence). The CDR3 is 17 residues long. The V segment lost 7 bases and the J segment 0 bases; nucleotides outside the gene matches: 6. DNA for the CDR3: TGTGCCAGTAAAACCGGGACAGGGGTCTCTGGGGCCAACGTCCTGACTTTC. Protein: CASKTGTGVSGANVLTF. The complete variable domain, with remaining parts taken from reference TRBV19 and TRBJ2-6, reads DGGITQSPKYLFRKEGQNVTLSCEQNLNHDAMYWYRQDPGQGLRLIYYSQIVNDFQKGDIAEGYSVSREKKESFPLTVTSAQKNPTAFYLCASKTGTGVSGANVLTFGAGSRLTVL.

The J gene is TRBJ2-6, the V gene TRBV27, with 11 bases matching TRBD1. This CDR3 spans 19 amino acids. With 2 bases clipped from V and 0 bases from J, the junction kept 6 bases outside the gene matches. Looked up from germline, CDR1 is MNHEY and CDR2 is SMNVEV (reference sequence). The CDR3 is CASSLGWTGGPSGANVLTF. The DNA of the CDR3 is TGTGCCAGCAGTTTAGGTTGGACAGGGGGCCCCTCTGGGGCCAACGTCCTGACTTTC.

The chain carries TRBV5-8 and TRBJ1-2, with 9 bases fitting TRBD1. This CDR3 has 14 amino acids. Per the germline V gene, CDR1 is SGHTS and CDR2 is YDEGEE. J was trimmed by 5 bases and V by 4 bases; bases with no gene match: 6. CDR3 nucleotides: TGTGCCAGCAGCCCGGGACAGGGTCCGTATGGCTACACCTTC. Encoded protein: CASSPGQGPYGYTF.

The chain uses TRBV11-2 and TRBJ2-1; 11 bases are a match to TRBD2. CDR3 length: 16 residues. The germline V gene has CDR1 SGHAT and CDR2 FQNNGV. V shed 5 bases, J shed 14 bases, and the junction held 17 bases outside the gene matches. CDR3 residues: CASSHSSGGNPSPKFF. DNA of the CDR3: TGTGCCAGCAGCCATTCTAGCGGGGGGAATCCTAGCCCCAAGTTCTTC.

V and J are TRBV7-2 and TRBJ2-3; 7 bases are shared with TRBD1. CDR3 length: 13 residues. V shed 6 bases, J shed 5 bases, and the junction held 5 bases outside the gene matches. Germline assignment: CDR1 SGHTA and CDR2 FQGNSA. CDR3 DNA: TGTGCCAGCAGTCGACAGGGTCGAGATACGCAGTATTTT. Translated, it gives CASSRQGRDTQYF.

The chain uses TRBV11-3 and TRBJ2-3, with 7 positions matching TRBD2. Germline values: CDR1 SGHNT, CDR2 YENEEA. J was trimmed by 0 bases and V by 7 bases; bases with no gene match: 4. This CDR3 contains 14 residues. The CDR3 loop is CASTQRDSTDTQYF. In nucleotides, the CDR3 is TGTGCCAGCACCCAGCGGGATAGCACAGATACGCAGTATTTT.

The rearrangement links TRBV27 to TRBJ1-5; D gene unclear. This CDR3 has 14 amino acids. Germline V lookup: CDR1 MNHEY, CDR2 SMNVEV (reference sequence). Trimming pared 5 bases from V and 9 bases from J, leaving 17 bases between. The CDR3 DNA is TGTGCCAGCAGTCCAATGACTCCCGAGGGGCCCCAGCATTTT. Translated, it gives CASSPMTPEGPQHF.

This clone was observed a few times. The chain links TRBV11-2 to TRBJ1-1, with unresolved D. This CDR3 has 14 residues. V lost 2 bases to trimming and J lost 1 base, with 8 bases between them. Germline CDR1 and CDR2: SGHAT and FQNNGV. The CDR3 sequence: CASSLPRQNTEAFF. In DNA, the CDR3 is TGTGCCAGCAGCTTACCCCGACAGAACACTGAAGCTTTCTTT.

The gene calls are TRBV7-9 and TRBJ2-3; 15 positions agree with TRBD2. Trimming took 5 bases from V and 0 from J; bases not matched to a gene: 3. CDR1 is SEHNR, CDR2 FQNEAQ, per germline (reference sequence). This CDR3 comprises 17 residues. CDR3 in amino acids: CASSKGTSGRSTDTQYF. As DNA, the CDR3 is TGTGCCAGCAGCAAAGGGACTAGCGGGAGGAGCACAGATACGCAGTATTTT.

This chain links TRBV6-1 with TRBJ2-5; 10 nucleotides align to TRBD1. The V gene end was trimmed by 4 bases and the J gene end by 3 bases; junction bases not matched to a gene: 11. The CDR3 is made up of 17 amino acids. Germline V gives CDR1 MNHNS, CDR2 SASEGT. CDR3: CASSGVTLTGGKETQYF. In DNA form, the CDR3 reads TGTGCCAGCAGTGGCGTTACCCTGACAGGGGGCAAAGAGACCCAGTACTTC.